This is a list of T cell receptor beta chains from one sample in a study of cytotoxic CD8 clonotypes in ibrutinib-treated CLL. The assay was immunoSEQ multiplex PCR, and TCRdb's table has in-frame clones only and misses some. The repertoire holds 15,000 to 20,000 clones, with 81% as singletons. Source: PBMCs, taken before ibrutinib treatment. The origin of the receptors is a human donor with chronic lymphocytic leukemia. CDR3s include the opening cysteine and the closing phenylalanine or tryptophan. Fields, in order: J gene, clone size, V gene, D gene, CDR3 DNA, CDR3 protein. D genes are given only for firm matches. Only some rows state a clone size, as once, few, many or a class for expanded clones.

J gene: TRBJ1-1
clone size: .
V gene: TRBV30
D gene: TRBD1
CDR3 DNA: TGTGCCTGGAGTCGCCCGGGACAGGGGTTAACTGAAGCTTTCTTT
CDR3 protein: CAWSRPGQGLTEAFF

J gene: TRBJ1-5
clone size: .
V gene: TRBV5-6
D gene: .
CDR3 DNA: TGTGCCAGCAGCTTGGGTGGTCCAGGATTAAATCAGCCCCAGCATTTT
CDR3 protein: CASSLGGPGLNQPQHF

J gene: TRBJ1-6
clone size: .
V gene: TRBV2
D gene: .
CDR3 DNA: TGTGCCAGCAGTGACAACAGACCTTATAATTCACCCCTCCACTTT
CDR3 protein: CASSDNRPYNSPLHF

J gene: TRBJ2-5
clone size: .
V gene: TRBV5-6
D gene: .
CDR3 DNA: TGTGCCAGCAGCTTGCAGGGGATGGGAGAGACCCAGTACTTC
CDR3 protein: CASSLQGMGETQYF

J gene: TRBJ1-1
clone size: .
V gene: TRBV9
D gene: .
CDR3 DNA: TGTGCCAGCAGCGCCGGACACTCGAACACTGAAGCTTTCTTT
CDR3 protein: CASSAGHSNTEAFF

J gene: TRBJ2-3
clone size: .
V gene: TRBV11-2
D gene: .
CDR3 DNA: TGTGCCAGCAGCTCCAGGCGGGGGCCTGATACGCAGTATTTT
CDR3 protein: CASSSRRGPDTQYF

J gene: TRBJ2-3
clone size: .
V gene: TRBV7-6
D gene: .
CDR3 DNA: TGTGCCAGCAGCTCGACGGTAGTGGGGGATACGCAGTATTTT
CDR3 protein: CASSSTVVGDTQYF

J gene: TRBJ2-2
clone size: .
V gene: TRBV5-5
D gene: .
CDR3 DNA: TGTGCCAGCAGCTCACAACCGAACACCGGGGAGCTGTTTTTT
CDR3 protein: CASSSQPNTGELFF

J gene: TRBJ2-1
clone size: .
V gene: TRBV5-4
D gene: .
CDR3 DNA: TGTGCCAGCAGCTTGAGGCCTAGCTCAGGGTTGGGGCAGTTCTTC
CDR3 protein: CASSLRPSSGLGQFF

J gene: TRBJ2-7
clone size: few
V gene: TRBV20-1
D gene: .
CDR3 DNA: TGCAGTGCTAGCTTAGCGAACGAGCAGTACTTC
CDR3 protein: CSASLANEQYF

J gene: TRBJ1-2
clone size: .
V gene: TRBV10-3
D gene: TRBD1
CDR3 DNA: TGTGCCATCAGTGAGTCTTACAGGGGAAGCAATGAGTATGGCTACACCTTC
CDR3 protein: CAISESYRGSNEYGYTF

J gene: TRBJ1-6
clone size: .
V gene: TRBV7-2
D gene: .
CDR3 DNA: TGTGCCAGCAGCTTAGTGTTAGGGCTGGGTTCACCCCTCCACTTT
CDR3 protein: CASSLVLGLGSPLHF

J gene: TRBJ2-7
clone size: .
V gene: TRBV6-5
D gene: .
CDR3 DNA: TGTGCCAGCAGTCCCCGCCGGGCAGGGACCTACGAGCAGTACTTC
CDR3 protein: CASSPRRAGTYEQYF

J gene: TRBJ2-7
clone size: .
V gene: TRBV5-4
D gene: TRBD1
CDR3 DNA: TGTGCCAGCAGCCAGAGCGGGGACAGGGTCTCCTACGAGCAGTACTTC
CDR3 protein: CASSQSGDRVSYEQYF

J gene: TRBJ1-1
clone size: .
V gene: TRBV28
D gene: TRBD1
CDR3 DNA: TGTGCCAGCAGCAAAGCTGACAGGGTGCGCACTGAAGCTTTCTTT
CDR3 protein: CASSKADRVRTEAFF

J gene: TRBJ1-2
clone size: .
V gene: TRBV11-2
D gene: .
CDR3 DNA: TGTGCCAGCAGTTTTGATTGGGTAGACTATGGCTACACCTTC
CDR3 protein: CASSFDWVDYGYTF

J gene: TRBJ2-3
clone size: .
V gene: TRBV7-2
D gene: TRBD2
CDR3 DNA: TGTGCCAGCAGCTCTCGGACTAGCGGGAGGACAGATACGCAGTATTTT
CDR3 protein: CASSSRTSGRTDTQYF

J gene: TRBJ1-6
clone size: .
V gene: TRBV11-3
D gene: .
CDR3 DNA: TGTGCCAGCAGCTTAGGCACAGGCTATAATTCACCCCTCCACTTT
CDR3 protein: CASSLGTGYNSPLHF

J gene: TRBJ1-1
clone size: once
V gene: TRBV19
D gene: .
CDR3 DNA: TGTGCCAGTAGTATAACGGGCCTCACTGAAGCTTTCTTT
CDR3 protein: CASSITGLTEAFF

J gene: TRBJ1-6
clone size: .
V gene: TRBV6-5
D gene: .
CDR3 DNA: TGTGCCAGCAGTTACGCCCCGGGAAGAGTTGATTCACCCCTCCACTTT
CDR3 protein: CASSYAPGRVDSPLHF

J gene: TRBJ1-3
clone size: .
V gene: TRBV5-1
D gene: .
CDR3 DNA: TGCGCCAGCAGCTTGGACGGAAACTCTGGAAACACCATATATTTT
CDR3 protein: CASSLDGNSGNTIYF

J gene: TRBJ2-2
clone size: .
V gene: TRBV11-3
D gene: .
CDR3 DNA: TGTGCCAGCAGCACTTCGGTGGGAAGGAGACCCGGGGAGCTGTTTTTT
CDR3 protein: CASSTSVGRRPGELFF

J gene: TRBJ2-3
clone size: .
V gene: TRBV19
D gene: .
CDR3 DNA: TGTGCCAGCCCGTCTCGGGATTTGGGCTCGTGGTATTTT
CDR3 protein: CASPSRDLGSWYF

J gene: TRBJ1-2
clone size: .
V gene: TRBV5-4
D gene: .
CDR3 DNA: TGTGCCAGCAGCACAGCTAACTATGGCTACACCTTC
CDR3 protein: CASSTANYGYTF

J gene: TRBJ2-3
clone size: .
V gene: TRBV6-6
D gene: TRBD2
CDR3 DNA: TGTGCCAGCAGTACCCTAGCGGGGGGGGCGCATACGCAGTATTTT
CDR3 protein: CASSTLAGGAHTQYF

J gene: TRBJ1-2
clone size: .
V gene: TRBV10-3
D gene: .
CDR3 DNA: TGTGCCATCACCGAAGACAGGCCTACTAACTATGGCTACACCTTC
CDR3 protein: CAITEDRPTNYGYTF

J gene: TRBJ1-2
clone size: .
V gene: TRBV30
D gene: TRBD1
CDR3 DNA: TGTGCCTGGAGTGTACCGGGACAGCGATCTGGTGGCTACACCTTC
CDR3 protein: CAWSVPGQRSGGYTF

J gene: TRBJ1-5
clone size: .
V gene: TRBV2
D gene: .
CDR3 DNA: TGTGCCAGCAGTGAAGGGGGAGTGGGCAATCAGCCCCAGCATTTT
CDR3 protein: CASSEGGVGNQPQHF

J gene: TRBJ1-1
clone size: few
V gene: TRBV30
D gene: .
CDR3 DNA: TGTGCCTGGAGGGGACCTCAGGCTCTTGGGGTGAACACTGAAGCTTTCTTT
CDR3 protein: CAWRGPQALGVNTEAFF

J gene: TRBJ2-2
clone size: .
V gene: TRBV2
D gene: .
CDR3 DNA: TGTGCCAGCAGGTGGGGGTCCGGGGAGCTGTTTTTT
CDR3 protein: CASRWGSGELFF

J gene: TRBJ2-1
clone size: once
V gene: TRBV5-4
D gene: .
CDR3 DNA: TGTGCCAGCAGCTCGAAGGCTGGGGGGCTCAATGAGCAGTTCTTC
CDR3 protein: CASSSKAGGLNEQFF

J gene: TRBJ2-3
clone size: .
V gene: TRBV30
D gene: .
CDR3 DNA: TGTGCCTGGACAAGAGGGACAGATACGCAGTATTTT
CDR3 protein: CAWTRGTDTQYF

J gene: TRBJ1-1
clone size: medium-sized
V gene: TRBV19
D gene: .
CDR3 DNA: TGTGCCAGTAGTAAACAGGGAAGGTCTTCTGAAGCTTTCTTT
CDR3 protein: CASSKQGRSSEAFF

J gene: TRBJ2-1
clone size: .
V gene: TRBV19
D gene: TRBD2
CDR3 DNA: TGTGCCAGTAGTCCCAGCGGGGGGTCTAAAAGCTCCTACAATGAGCAGTTCTTC
CDR3 protein: CASSPSGGSKSSYNEQFF

J gene: TRBJ2-2
clone size: .
V gene: TRBV19
D gene: .
CDR3 DNA: TGTGCCAGTACCCTTAGGGACACCGGGGAGCTGTTTTTT
CDR3 protein: CASTLRDTGELFF

J gene: TRBJ2-1
clone size: .
V gene: TRBV10-1
D gene: .
CDR3 DNA: TGCGCCAGCTCCCCCGGAGGGGGGACCTACAATGAGCAGTTCTTC
CDR3 protein: CASSPGGGTYNEQFF

J gene: TRBJ2-5
clone size: few
V gene: TRBV7-2
D gene: .
CDR3 DNA: TGTGCCAGCAGCTCCGCTGGCGGGGAACAAGAGACCCAGTACTTC
CDR3 protein: CASSSAGGEQETQYF

J gene: TRBJ2-5
clone size: .
V gene: TRBV7-9
D gene: .
CDR3 DNA: TGTGCCAGCAGCTTATGGGTCAGACGGACCGGGTTCCAAGAGACCCAGTACTTC
CDR3 protein: CASSLWVRRTGFQETQYF

J gene: TRBJ2-7
clone size: .
V gene: TRBV28
D gene: TRBD1
CDR3 DNA: TGTGCCAGCAGTTTACCGACAGGGCGCGAGCAGTACTTC
CDR3 protein: CASSLPTGREQYF

J gene: TRBJ1-4
clone size: .
V gene: TRBV6-5
D gene: TRBD1
CDR3 DNA: TGTGCCACTGGCCGGGACAGGGGTGAAAAACTGTTTTTT
CDR3 protein: CATGRDRGEKLFF

J gene: TRBJ1-4
clone size: .
V gene: TRBV4-1
D gene: .
CDR3 DNA: TGCGCCAGCAGCCAAACAGCGAATGAAAAACTGTTTTTT
CDR3 protein: CASSQTANEKLFF

J gene: TRBJ1-2
clone size: few
V gene: TRBV4-3
D gene: TRBD1
CDR3 DNA: TGCGCCAGCAGCCCCCAACAGGGGAACTATGGCTACACCTTC
CDR3 protein: CASSPQQGNYGYTF

J gene: TRBJ2-1
clone size: .
V gene: TRBV10-3
D gene: TRBD2
CDR3 DNA: TGTGCCATCAGAAAGACTAGCCTAGGTAATGAGCAGTTCTTC
CDR3 protein: CAIRKTSLGNEQFF

J gene: TRBJ2-5
clone size: .
V gene: TRBV7-3
D gene: .
CDR3 DNA: TGTGCCAGCAGCTCAGGCCCAGGGGAGACCCAGTACTTC
CDR3 protein: CASSSGPGETQYF

J gene: TRBJ2-3
clone size: .
V gene: TRBV5-1
D gene: .
CDR3 DNA: TGCGCCAGCAGCACAGGACAGCGCACAGATACGCAGTATTTT
CDR3 protein: CASSTGQRTDTQYF

J gene: TRBJ2-5
clone size: .
V gene: TRBV7-3
D gene: .
CDR3 DNA: TGTGCCAGCAGCTTAGGGGGGCGCCCCGGGGACCAAGAGACCCAGTACTTC
CDR3 protein: CASSLGGRPGDQETQYF

J gene: TRBJ2-4
clone size: .
V gene: TRBV21-1
D gene: .
CDR3 DNA: TGTGCCAGCAGCAAAGTTGGGGGGAGCCCTCCCTTAGCCAAAAACATTCAGTACTTC
CDR3 protein: CASSKVGGSPPLAKNIQYF

J gene: TRBJ2-3
clone size: once
V gene: TRBV6-6
D gene: .
CDR3 DNA: TGTGCCAGCAGTTCACCTGATACGCAGTATTTT
CDR3 protein: CASSSPDTQYF